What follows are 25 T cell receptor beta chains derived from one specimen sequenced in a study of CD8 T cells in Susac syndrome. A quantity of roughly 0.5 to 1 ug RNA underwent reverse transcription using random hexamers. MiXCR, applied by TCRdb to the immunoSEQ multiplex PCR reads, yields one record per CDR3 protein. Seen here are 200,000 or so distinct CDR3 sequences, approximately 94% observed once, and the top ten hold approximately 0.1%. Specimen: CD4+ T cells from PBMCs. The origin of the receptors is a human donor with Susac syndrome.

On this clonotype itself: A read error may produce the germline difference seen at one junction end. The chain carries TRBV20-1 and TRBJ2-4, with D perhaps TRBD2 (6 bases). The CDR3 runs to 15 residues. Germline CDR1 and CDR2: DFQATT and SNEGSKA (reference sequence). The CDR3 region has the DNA TGCAGTGCCAGAGAAGGGCGGGGCGCCTCGGGCATTCAGTACTTC. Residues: CSAREGRGASGIQYF.

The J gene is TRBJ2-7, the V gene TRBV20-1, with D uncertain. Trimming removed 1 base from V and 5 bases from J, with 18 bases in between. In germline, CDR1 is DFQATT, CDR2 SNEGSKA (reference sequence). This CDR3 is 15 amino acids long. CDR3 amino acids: CSARAPAISSNEQYF. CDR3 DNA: TGCAGTGCTAGAGCCCCGGCCATCTCAAGCAACGAGCAGTACTTC.

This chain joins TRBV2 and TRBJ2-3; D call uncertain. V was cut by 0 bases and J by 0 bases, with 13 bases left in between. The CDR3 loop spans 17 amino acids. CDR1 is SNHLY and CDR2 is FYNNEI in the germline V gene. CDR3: CASSEASQTRSTDTQYF. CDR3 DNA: TGTGCCAGCAGTGAAGCAAGCCAGACACGCAGCACAGATACGCAGTATTTT.

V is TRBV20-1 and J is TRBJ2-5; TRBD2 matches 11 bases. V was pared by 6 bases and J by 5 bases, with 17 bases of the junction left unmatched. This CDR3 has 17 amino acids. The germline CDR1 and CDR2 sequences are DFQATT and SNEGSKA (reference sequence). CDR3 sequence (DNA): TGCAGTGCACCCTGGGTACTAGCGGGGGACTCGGGGGAGACCCAGTACTTC. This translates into CSAPWVLAGDSGETQYF.

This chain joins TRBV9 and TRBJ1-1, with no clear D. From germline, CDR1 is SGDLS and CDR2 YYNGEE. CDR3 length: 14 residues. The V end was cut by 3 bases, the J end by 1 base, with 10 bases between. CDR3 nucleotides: TGTGCCAGCAGCGAATACACGGAGAACACTGAAGCTTTCTTT. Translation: CASSEYTENTEAFF.

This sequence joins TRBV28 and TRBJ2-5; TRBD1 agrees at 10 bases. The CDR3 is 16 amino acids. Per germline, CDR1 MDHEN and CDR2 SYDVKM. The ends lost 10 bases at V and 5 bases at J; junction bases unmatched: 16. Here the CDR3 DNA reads TGTGCCACCCTCGGGACAGGGGATCCCACTGTGGAGACCCAGTACTTC. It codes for CATLGTGDPTVETQYF.

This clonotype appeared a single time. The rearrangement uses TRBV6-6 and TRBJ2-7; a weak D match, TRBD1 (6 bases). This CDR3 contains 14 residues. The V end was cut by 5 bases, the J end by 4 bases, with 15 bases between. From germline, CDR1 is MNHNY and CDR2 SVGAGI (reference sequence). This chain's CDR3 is CASSDTGWAYEQYF. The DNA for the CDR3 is TGTGCCAGCAGTGATACAGGGTGGGCGTACGAGCAGTACTTC.

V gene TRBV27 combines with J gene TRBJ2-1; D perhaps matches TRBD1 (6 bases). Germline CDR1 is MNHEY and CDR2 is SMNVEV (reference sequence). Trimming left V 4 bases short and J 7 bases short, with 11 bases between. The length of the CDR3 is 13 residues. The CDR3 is CASSSQGWNEQFF. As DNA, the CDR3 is TGTGCCAGCAGTTCACAGGGATGGAATGAGCAGTTCTTC.

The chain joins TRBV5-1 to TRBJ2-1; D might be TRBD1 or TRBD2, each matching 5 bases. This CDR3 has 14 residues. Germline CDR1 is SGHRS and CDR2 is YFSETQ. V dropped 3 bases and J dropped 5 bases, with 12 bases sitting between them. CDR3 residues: CASSSSGTHNEQFF. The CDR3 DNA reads TGCGCCAGCAGCTCCTCCGGGACCCACAATGAGCAGTTCTTC.

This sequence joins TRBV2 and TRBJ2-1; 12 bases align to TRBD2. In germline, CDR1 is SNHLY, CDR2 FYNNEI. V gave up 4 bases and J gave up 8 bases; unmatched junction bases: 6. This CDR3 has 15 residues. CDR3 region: CASSALAGGSDEQFF. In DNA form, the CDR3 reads TGTGCCAGCAGTGCTCTAGCGGGGGGGAGCGATGAGCAGTTCTTC. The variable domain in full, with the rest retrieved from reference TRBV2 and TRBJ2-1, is EPEVTQTPSHQVTQMGQEVILRCVPISNHLYFYWYRQILGQKVEFLVSFYNNEISEKSEIFDDQFSVERPDGSNFTLKIRSTKLEDSAMYFCASSALAGGSDEQFFGPGTRLTVL.

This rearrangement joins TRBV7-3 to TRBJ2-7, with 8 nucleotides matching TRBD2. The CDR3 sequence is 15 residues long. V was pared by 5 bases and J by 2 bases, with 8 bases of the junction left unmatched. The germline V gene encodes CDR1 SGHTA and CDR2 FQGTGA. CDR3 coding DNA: TGTGCCAGCAGCCCCTCGGGGGGGCCCACCTACGAGCAGTACTTC. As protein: CASSPSGGPTYEQYF.

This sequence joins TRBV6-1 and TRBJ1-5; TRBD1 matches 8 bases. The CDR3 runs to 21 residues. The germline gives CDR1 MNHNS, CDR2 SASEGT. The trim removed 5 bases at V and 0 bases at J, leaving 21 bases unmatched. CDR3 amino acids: CASSKLRALDRAFNSNQPQHF. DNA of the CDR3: TGTGCCAGCAGTAAGCTCAGGGCGCTGGACAGGGCCTTCAATAGCAATCAGCCCCAGCATTTT.

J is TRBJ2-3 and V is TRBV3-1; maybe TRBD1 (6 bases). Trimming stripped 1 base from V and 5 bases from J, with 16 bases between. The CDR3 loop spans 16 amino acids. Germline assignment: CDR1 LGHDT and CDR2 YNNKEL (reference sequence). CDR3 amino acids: CASSQVGRGPLDTQYF. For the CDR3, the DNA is TGTGCCAGCAGCCAAGTAGGCAGGGGTCCTCTAGATACGCAGTATTTT.

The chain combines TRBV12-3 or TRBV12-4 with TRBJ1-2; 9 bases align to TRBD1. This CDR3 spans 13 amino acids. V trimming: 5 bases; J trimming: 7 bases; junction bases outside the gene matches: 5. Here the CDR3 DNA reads TGTGCCAGCAGTCGGGGACAGGGTCTTGGCTACACCTTC. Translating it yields CASSRGQGLGYTF.

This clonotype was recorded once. CDR3: CASSQGQALTANQPQHF. The CDR3 coding sequence is TGCGCCAGCAGCCAAGGACAGGCCCTTACCGCCAATCAGCCCCAGCATTTT. The genes are TRBV4-1 and TRBJ1-5; D perhaps matches TRBD1 (6 bases). Germline lookup yields CDR1 MGHRA and CDR2 YSYEKL. The germline V and J ends were trimmed by 1 base and 3 bases, with 16 bases remaining between them. This CDR3 spans 17 amino acids.

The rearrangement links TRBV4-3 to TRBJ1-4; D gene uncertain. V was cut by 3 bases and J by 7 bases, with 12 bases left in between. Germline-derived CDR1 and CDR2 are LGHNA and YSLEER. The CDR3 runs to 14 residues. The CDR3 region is CASSQTRAVEKLFF. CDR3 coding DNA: TGCGCCAGCAGCCAGACCCGGGCGGTTGAAAAACTGTTTTTT.

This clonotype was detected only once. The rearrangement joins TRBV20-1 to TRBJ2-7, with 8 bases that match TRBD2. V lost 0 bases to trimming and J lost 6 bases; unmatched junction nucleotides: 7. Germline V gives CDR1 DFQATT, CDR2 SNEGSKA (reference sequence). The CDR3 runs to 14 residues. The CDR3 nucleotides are TGCAGTGCTAGAGATCTGGGGACTAGTTTCGAGCAGTACTTC. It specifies CSARDLGTSFEQYF.

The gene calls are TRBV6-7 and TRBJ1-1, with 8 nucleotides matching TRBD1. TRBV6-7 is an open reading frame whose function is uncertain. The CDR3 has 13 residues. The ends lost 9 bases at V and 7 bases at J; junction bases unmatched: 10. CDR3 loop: CASTFRGLVEAFF. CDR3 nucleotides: TGTGCCAGTACCTTCAGGGGGCTCGTTGAAGCTTTCTTT.

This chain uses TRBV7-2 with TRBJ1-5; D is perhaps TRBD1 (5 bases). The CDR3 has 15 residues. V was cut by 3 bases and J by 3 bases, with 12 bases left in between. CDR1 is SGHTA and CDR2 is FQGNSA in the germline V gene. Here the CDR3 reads CASSFSRAANQPQHF. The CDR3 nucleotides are TGTGCCAGCAGCTTCAGCAGGGCCGCCAATCAGCCCCAGCATTTT.

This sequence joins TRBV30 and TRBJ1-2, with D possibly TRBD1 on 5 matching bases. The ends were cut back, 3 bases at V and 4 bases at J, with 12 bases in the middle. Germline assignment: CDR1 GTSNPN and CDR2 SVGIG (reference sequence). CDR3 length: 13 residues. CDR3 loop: CAWRDDRGYGYTF. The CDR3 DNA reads TGTGCCTGGAGGGACGACAGAGGCTATGGCTACACCTTC.

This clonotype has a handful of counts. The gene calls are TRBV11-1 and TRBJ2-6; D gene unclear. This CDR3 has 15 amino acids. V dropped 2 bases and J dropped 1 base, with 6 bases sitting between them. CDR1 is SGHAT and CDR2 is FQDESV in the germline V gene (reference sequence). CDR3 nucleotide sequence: TGTGCCAGCAGCTTAACGGGTTCTGGGGCCAACGTCCTGACTTTC. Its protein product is CASSLTGSGANVLTF.

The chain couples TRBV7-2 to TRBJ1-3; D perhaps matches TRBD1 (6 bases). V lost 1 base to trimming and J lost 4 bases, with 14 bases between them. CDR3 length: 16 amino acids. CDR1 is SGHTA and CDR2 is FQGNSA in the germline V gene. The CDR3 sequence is CASSLVGGGSGNTIYF. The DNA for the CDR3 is TGTGCCAGCAGCTTAGTTGGAGGGGGTTCAGGAAACACCATATATTTT.

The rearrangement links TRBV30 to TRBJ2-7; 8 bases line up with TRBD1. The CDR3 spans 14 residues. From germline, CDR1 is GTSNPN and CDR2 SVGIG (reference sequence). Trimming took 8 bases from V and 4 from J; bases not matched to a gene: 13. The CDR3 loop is CAQSGAGGGYEQYF. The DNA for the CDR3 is TGTGCCCAAAGCGGAGCAGGGGGCGGGTACGAGCAGTACTTC. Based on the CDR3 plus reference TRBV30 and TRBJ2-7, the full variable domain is SQTIHQWPATLVQPVGSPLSLECTVEGTSNPNLYWYRQAAGRGLQLLFYSVGIGQISSEVPQNLSASRPQDRQFILSSKKLLLSDSGFYLCAQSGAGGGYEQYFGPGTRLTVT.

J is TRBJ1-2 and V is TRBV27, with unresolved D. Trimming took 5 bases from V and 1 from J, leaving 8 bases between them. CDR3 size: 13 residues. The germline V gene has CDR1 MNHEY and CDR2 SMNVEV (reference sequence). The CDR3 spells CASSPLGNYGYTF. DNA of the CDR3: TGTGCCAGCAGTCCCTTGGGTAACTATGGCTACACCTTC.

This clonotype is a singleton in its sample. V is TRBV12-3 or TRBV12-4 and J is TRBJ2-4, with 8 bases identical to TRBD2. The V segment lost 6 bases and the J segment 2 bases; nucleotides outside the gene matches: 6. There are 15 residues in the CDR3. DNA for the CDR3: TGTGCCAGCAGCAGACTAGCGAGTACCAAAAACATTCAGTACTTC. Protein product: CASSRLASTKNIQYF.